A single sample gave rise to the 19 T cell receptor beta chains below, sequenced in a study of blood T cell repertoires in COVID-19. Using immunoSEQ multiplex PCR, the repertoire was profiled, and TCRdb retains in-frame clones only, with some absent. The repertoire consists of about 250,000 clones, with around nine tenths occurring once and the leading ten covering approximately 1.3%. Source material: peripheral blood. All receptors derive from a man older than 75 with acute or convalescent COVID-19.

This chain joins TRBV6-5 and TRBJ1-6; D not resolved. From germline, CDR1 is MNHEY and CDR2 SVGAGI. Trimming cost V 5 bases and J 0 bases, with 5 bases left between them. The length of the CDR3 is 14 residues. The CDR3 protein is CASSKSSYNSPLHF. The CDR3 DNA reads TGTGCCAGCAGTAAGAGCTCCTATAATTCACCCCTCCACTTT.

The genes are TRBV2 and TRBJ1-1; no clear D gene. The CDR3 consists of 14 residues. V was pared by 7 bases and J by 0 bases, with 12 bases between. Germline V gives CDR1 SNHLY, CDR2 FYNNEI. CDR3 nucleotide sequence: TGTGCCAGCAATTGGAGCGGGATGAACACTGAAGCTTTCTTT. This codes for CASNWSGMNTEAFF.

The rearrangement links TRBV7-2 to TRBJ1-2; no firm D call. This CDR3 region has 14 residues. V lost 6 bases and J 1 base, leaving 12 bases between the germline ends. Germline CDR1 SGHTA, CDR2 FQGNSA. Here the CDR3 reads CASSPPVGNYGYTF. The CDR3 DNA reads as TGTGCCAGCAGTCCACCAGTTGGTAACTATGGCTACACCTTC.

The chain employs TRBV5-4 and TRBJ1-1; 9 nucleotides match TRBD1. J gave up 4 bases and V 0 bases, and 16 bases lay outside the gene matches. The CDR3 is made up of 19 amino acids. The germline gives CDR1 SGHNT, CDR2 YYREEE (reference sequence). The CDR3 here is CASSLAKFAGTGYGTEAFF. For the CDR3, the DNA is TGTGCCAGCAGCTTGGCCAAGTTTGCCGGGACAGGGTACGGCACTGAAGCTTTCTTT.

The chain couples TRBV5-4 to TRBJ2-7, with a possible D match to TRBD1 (5 bases). CDR3 length: 13 residues. The V gene's germline CDR1 is SGHNT and CDR2 YYREEE (reference sequence). The V gene lost 4 bases and the J gene lost 3 bases, with 11 bases spanning the gap. The DNA of the CDR3 is TGTGCCAGCAGCACCGACAGTGACTACGAGCAGTACTTC. Translation: CASSTDSDYEQYF.

The chain links TRBV18 to TRBJ2-5; D not certain. The V and J ends lost 5 bases and 6 bases respectively, with 10 bases between them. Germline assignment: CDR1 KGHSH and CDR2 LQKENI. The length of the CDR3 is 12 residues. CDR3 bases: TGTGCCAGCTCATCCCTTGGGCAGACCCAGTACTTC. This gives the protein CASSSLGQTQYF.

The V gene is TRBV28, the J gene TRBJ1-6; no clear D gene. The CDR3 totals 12 residues. V was trimmed by 7 bases and J by 8 bases, leaving 9 bases between them. Germline-derived CDR1 and CDR2 are MDHEN and SYDVKM. CDR3 sequence (DNA): TGTGCCAGCAACGCCGGGGATTCACCCCTCCACTTT. Protein: CASNAGDSPLHF.

A single count supports this clone. V usage is TRBV28 and J usage is TRBJ1-4; D is perhaps TRBD1 (5 bases). CDR3 length: 14 residues. Germline lookup yields CDR1 MDHEN and CDR2 SYDVKM. The germline V and J ends were trimmed by 5 bases and 12 bases, with 19 bases remaining between them. For the CDR3, the DNA is TGTGCCAGCAGTCCGGGGACGGCGGGGAGGGAACTGTTTTTT. Protein sequence: CASSPGTAGRELFF.

This chain links TRBV27 with TRBJ1-2; D ambiguous. This CDR3 is 16 amino acids long. Germline V gives CDR1 MNHEY, CDR2 SMNVEV (reference sequence). Between the trimmed V and J ends, which lost 6 bases and 5 bases, there was a span of 22 bases. The CDR3 sequence: CASSHRSPAGGYGYTF. In DNA, the CDR3 is TGTGCCAGCAGCCATAGATCCCCAGCCGGAGGTTATGGCTACACCTTC.

The gene calls are TRBV3-1 (or the pseudogene TRBV3-2) and TRBJ1-6, with TRBD1 matching over 8 bases. V was pared by 3 bases and J by 10 bases, with 20 bases of the junction left unmatched. This CDR3 has 19 amino acids. Germline assignment: CDR1 LGHDT and CDR2 YNNKEL (reference sequence). The CDR3: CASSQSGAGGPHPRSPLHF. The CDR3 DNA is TGTGCCAGCAGCCAGAGTGGGGCAGGGGGCCCCCACCCTAGGTCACCCCTCCACTTT.

The chain carries TRBV5-1 and TRBJ2-7, with D possibly matching TRBD1 (5 bases). V shed 4 bases and J shed 4 bases, with 15 bases lying between them. The CDR3 covers 14 residues. The germline gives CDR1 SGHRS, CDR2 YFSETQ. CDR3 in DNA: TGCGCCAGCAGCATGAGGACACCGGATTACGAGCAGTACTTC. It codes for CASSMRTPDYEQYF.

V and J are TRBV27 and TRBJ2-5; the D gene is possibly TRBD2 (5 bases). Germline values: CDR1 MNHEY, CDR2 SMNVEV (reference sequence). The CDR3 loop spans 14 amino acids. Trimming took 6 bases from V and 5 from J, leaving 16 bases between them. The CDR3 DNA reads as TGTGCCAGCAGAGGGAGACCCCCGGGCGAGACCCAGTACTTC. Translating it yields CASRGRPPGETQYF.

The chain combines TRBV11-2 with TRBJ2-7; D is uncertain. The germline V and J ends were trimmed by 4 bases and 5 bases, with 15 bases remaining between them. Germline CDR1 is SGHAT and CDR2 is FQNNGV. The CDR3 loop spans 14 amino acids. CDR3 region: CASSSIWRAHEQYF. Written as DNA, the CDR3 is TGTGCCAGCAGCTCGATTTGGAGAGCCCACGAGCAGTACTTC. The full variable domain, with the rest looked up from reference TRBV11-2 and TRBJ2-7, is EAGVAQSPRYKIIEKRQSVAFWCNPISGHATLYWYQQILGQGPKLLIQFQNNGVVDDSQLPKDRFSAERLKGVDSTLKIQPAKLEDSAVYLCASSSIWRAHEQYFGPGTRLTVT.

This chain's CDR3 is CASSLGAAGGSETQYF. The CDR3 DNA reads TGCGCCAGCAGCTTGGGGGCCGCGGGAGGTTCCGAGACCCAGTACTTC. The chain combines TRBV5-1 with TRBJ2-5, with 8 bases fitting TRBD2. From germline, CDR1 is SGHRS and CDR2 YFSETQ. This CDR3 has 16 amino acids. The V segment lost 0 bases and the J segment 5 bases; nucleotides outside the gene matches: 9. Full variable domain (remainder filled in from reference TRBV5-1 and TRBJ2-5): KAGVTQTPRYLIKTRGQQVTLSCSPISGHRSVSWYQQTPGQGLQFLFEYFSETQRNKGNFPGRFSGRQFSNSRSEMNVSTLELGDSALYLCASSLGAAGGSETQYFGPGTRLLVL.

The chain links TRBV9 to TRBJ1-5; 10 bases are shared with TRBD1. V lost 4 bases, J lost 4 bases, and 5 bases stayed unmatched. The CDR3 has 15 amino acids. CDR1 and CDR2 (germline): SGDLS, YYNGEE. The CDR3 DNA sequence: TGTGCCAGCAGCCCCCGACAGGGGGCGAATCAGCCCCAGCATTTT. It yields the protein CASSPRQGANQPQHF.

The V call is TRBV5-6, the J call TRBJ2-2; D is uncertain. Germline V lookup: CDR1 SGHDT, CDR2 YYEEEE. There are 12 residues in the CDR3. Deletions cut 3 bases from V and 6 bases from J, with 6 bases between. In nucleotides, the CDR3 is TGTGCCAGCAGCTCCCGGGCCGGGGAGCTGTTTTTT. Protein product: CASSSRAGELFF.

V is TRBV7-2 and J is TRBJ2-1; weak D call: TRBD2 (6 bases). The CDR3 has 15 residues. CDR1 SGHTA and CDR2 FQGNSA come from the germline V gene. With 5 bases removed from V and 7 bases from J, the gap between germline ends came to 18 bases. The CDR3 here is CASSPPGLQGNEQFF. CDR3 coding DNA: TGTGCCAGCAGCCCCCCGGGACTCCAAGGAAATGAGCAGTTCTTC.

The chain recombines TRBV6-5 with TRBJ1-2, with no clear D. V lost 6 bases to trimming and J lost 6 bases, with 20 bases between them. This CDR3 region has 15 residues. Germline V gene data show CDR1 as MNHEY and CDR2 as SVGAGI. In DNA form, the CDR3 reads TGTGCCAGCAGCCGGACCCCCGCCGGAGCGGATGGCTACACCTTC. This codes for CASSRTPAGADGYTF.

About this clone: The junction departs from germline at one end; a sequencing error may be responsible. J is TRBJ2-1 and V is TRBV19, with no clear D. The CDR3 has 15 residues. Germline V gene sequence: CDR1 LNHDA, CDR2 SQIVND (reference sequence). The CDR3 nucleotides are TGTGCCAGTAGTTTAGACCGGAGCTCCTACAATGAGCAGTTCTTC. Translation gives CASSLDRSSYNEQFF.